This T cell receptor (beta chain) derives from a study of long-term antiretroviral therapy in people with HIV. They ran version v3.0 of the immunoSEQ assay at survey level. Measured with immunoSEQ multiplex PCR; TCRdb has only the in-frame clones, and not every one. The sample comprises more than 35,000 clones, 90% to 95% of which are singletons, and roughly 2.5% rests with the top ten. The CDR3 totals 13 residues. Germline CDR1 MNHNY, CDR2 SVGAGI (reference sequence). Trimming shortened V by 5 bases and J by 2 bases, and 9 bases separated the two germline ends. Only United States sites treated participants with HIV. As concerns this clone: Its antigen remains unknown.

General study points: Documentation of ART adherence, viral resistance or therapy changes was absent.

The clonotype comes from a woman aged 45 to 65 with HIV. The chain recombines TRBV6-6 with TRBJ1-2; a weak D match, TRBD1 (5 bases). The sample was unsorted PBMCs, taken 3.7 years after starting antiretroviral therapy. DNA for the CDR3: TGTGCCAGCAGTGCCCAGGGAAACTATGGCTACACCTTC. Translation gives CASSAQGNYGYTF.